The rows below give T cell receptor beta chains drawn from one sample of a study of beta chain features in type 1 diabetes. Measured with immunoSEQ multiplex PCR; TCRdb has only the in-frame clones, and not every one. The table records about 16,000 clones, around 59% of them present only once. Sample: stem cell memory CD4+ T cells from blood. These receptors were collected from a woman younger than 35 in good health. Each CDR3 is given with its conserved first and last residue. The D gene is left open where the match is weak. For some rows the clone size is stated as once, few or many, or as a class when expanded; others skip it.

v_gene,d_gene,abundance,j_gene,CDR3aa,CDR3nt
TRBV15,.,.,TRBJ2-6,CATSKRTSGANVLTF,TGTGCCACCAGCAAGCGGACCTCTGGGGCCAACGTCCTGACTTTC
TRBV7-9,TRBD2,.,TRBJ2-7,CASSFGTSRSEQYF,TGTGCCAGCAGCTTTGGGACTAGCCGGAGCGAGCAGTACTTC
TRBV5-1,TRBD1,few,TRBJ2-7,CASRNKGQSYEQYF,TGCGCCAGCAGGAACAAGGGACAGTCCTACGAGCAGTACTTC
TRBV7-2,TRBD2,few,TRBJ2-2,CASSPNSGGPTGELFF,TGTGCCAGCAGCCCCAATAGCGGGGGACCCACCGGGGAGCTGTTTTTT
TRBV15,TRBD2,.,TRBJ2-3,CATSRDWPMLRENTDTQYF,TGTGCCACCAGCAGAGATTGGCCAATGTTGCGGGAGAACACAGATACGCAGTATTTT
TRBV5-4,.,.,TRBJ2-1,CASSLLQGRGNEQFF,TGTGCCAGCAGCTTACTACAGGGACGGGGCAATGAGCAGTTCTTC
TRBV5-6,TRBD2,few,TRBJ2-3,CASSSDPREGDTQYF,TGTGCCAGCAGCTCGGACCCCAGGGAGGGGGATACGCAGTATTTT
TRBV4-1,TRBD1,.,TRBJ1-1,CASRMGTGALMNTEAFF,TGCGCCAGCAGGATGGGTACAGGGGCCCTCATGAACACTGAAGCTTTCTTT
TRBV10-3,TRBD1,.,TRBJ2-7,CAIHGGTGSYEQYF,TGTGCCATCCACGGCGGGACAGGCTCCTACGAGCAGTACTTC
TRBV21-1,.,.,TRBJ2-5,CASSTPRYSTGGFQETQYF,TGTGCCAGCAGTACTCCCCGGTACTCAACAGGGGGCTTCCAAGAGACCCAGTACTTC
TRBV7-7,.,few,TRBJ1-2,CASIQYTF,TGTGCTAGCATCCAATACACCTTC
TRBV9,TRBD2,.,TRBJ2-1,CASSVAQLAGGQNEQFF,TGTGCCAGCAGCGTAGCCCAACTAGCGGGGGGGCAGAATGAGCAGTTCTTC
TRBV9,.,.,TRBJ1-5,CASSSLGGNQPQHF,TGTGCCAGCAGCTCTCTCGGAGGTAATCAGCCCCAGCATTTT